These 30 T cell receptor beta chains came from one sample sequenced in a study of blood T cell repertoires in COVID-19. Generated by immunoSEQ multiplex PCR, the TCRdb table keeps only in-frame clones and is missing some. Of some 80,000 clones listed, more than 85% were seen once; the top ten hold 2.5% to 3%. The material sequenced was peripheral blood. The receptors originated from a middle-aged man with COVID-19, enrolled during active disease.

The CDR3, as DNA: TGTGCCAGCTCACCCCTGGAGGAGGGAAACACCATATATTTT. Translation gives CASSPLEEGNTIYF. The gene calls are TRBV18 and TRBJ1-3, with unresolved D. This CDR3 region has 14 residues. V gave up 3 bases and J gave up 4 bases, with 10 bases separating them. In germline, CDR1 is KGHSH, CDR2 LQKENI.

The CDR3 nucleotides are TGTGCCAGCAGACAGACCGGGGGCAATCAGCCCCAGCATTTT. Protein sequence: CASRQTGGNQPQHF. V and J are TRBV6-5 and TRBJ1-5; D is uncertain. The V end was cut by 6 bases, the J end by 2 bases, with 11 bases between. The CDR3 runs 14 residues. Germline CDR1 and CDR2: MNHEY and SVGAGI.

The gene calls are TRBV11-2 and TRBJ2-2; D remains ambiguous. The germline V and J ends were trimmed by 4 bases and 4 bases, with 7 bases remaining between them. CDR3 length: 13 amino acids. Germline V gene data show CDR1 as SGHAT and CDR2 as FQNNGV. CDR3 in DNA: TGTGCCAGCAGCTCCGTTTCCACCGGGGAGCTGTTTTTT. As protein: CASSSVSTGELFF.

This chain connects TRBV5-8 to TRBJ1-2, with D hard to call. V gave up 4 bases and J gave up 4 bases, with 29 bases separating them. The germline V gene encodes CDR1 SGHTS and CDR2 YDEGEE. This CDR3 is built from 19 residues. CDR3 sequence: CASSPPPRVLATNSYGYTF. The CDR3 coding sequence is TGTGCCAGCAGCCCCCCCCCGCGGGTGTTGGCAACTAACTCCTATGGCTACACCTTC.

This clone was seen once. The genes are TRBV5-1 and TRBJ2-3; 8 bases map to TRBD2. The CDR3 runs 16 residues. Germline CDR1 reads SGHRS; CDR2 reads YFSETQ. The trim removed 0 bases at V and 4 bases at J, leaving 7 bases unmatched. The CDR3 region is CASSLVSGSVADTQYF. CDR3 nucleotide sequence: TGCGCCAGCAGCTTGGTGAGCGGGAGTGTAGCAGATACGCAGTATTTT.

The chain couples TRBV9 to TRBJ2-1, with D maybe TRBD1 (6 bases). The V gene's germline CDR1 is SGDLS and CDR2 YYNGEE. This CDR3 is built from 15 residues. The ends were cut back, 0 bases at V and 3 bases at J, with 10 bases in the middle. CDR3 residues: CASSVEGEGYNEQFF. The CDR3 DNA is TGTGCCAGCAGCGTAGAGGGGGAAGGCTACAATGAGCAGTTCTTC.

The chain couples TRBV19 to TRBJ2-7; the D is unclear. Germline loops: CDR1 LNHDA, CDR2 SQIVND (reference sequence). The V end was cut by 2 bases, the J end by 3 bases, with 11 bases between. The CDR3 spans 14 residues. This CDR3 is CASSINAVGYEQYF. The CDR3, as DNA: TGTGCCAGTAGTATAAACGCAGTTGGCTACGAGCAGTACTTC.

This clone was observed a few times. The rearrangement joins TRBV25-1 to TRBJ1-1; 10 bases agree with TRBD1. Germline CDR1 is MGHDK and CDR2 is SYGVNS. The CDR3 covers 14 residues. V was pared by 6 bases and J by 3 bases, with 4 bases of the junction left unmatched. The CDR3 DNA reads as TGTGCCAGCAGAGCCGGACAGGGGGACACTGAAGCTTTCTTT. Translating it yields CASRAGQGDTEAFF.

The V gene is TRBV3-1 (or the pseudogene TRBV3-2), the J gene TRBJ1-2, with TRBD1 matching 9 bases. Germline lookup yields CDR1 LGHDT and CDR2 YNNKEL (reference sequence). This CDR3 comprises 16 residues. J was trimmed by 4 bases and V by 2 bases; bases with no gene match: 8. The CDR3 region is CASSQLPGQGFYGYTF. The DNA of the CDR3 is TGTGCCAGCAGCCAATTACCGGGACAGGGTTTCTATGGCTACACCTTC.

This chain connects TRBV18 to TRBJ2-1; the match to TRBD1 covers 7 bases. Trimming at V came to 2 bases and at J to 6 bases, leaving 7 bases not matched to a gene. This CDR3 is built from 15 residues. Germline CDR1 reads KGHSH; CDR2 reads LQKENI. This CDR3 reads CASSPTGEPTNEQFF. CDR3 coding DNA: TGTGCCAGCTCACCAACAGGGGAGCCCACCAATGAGCAGTTCTTC.

In DNA, the CDR3 is TGTGCCAGCAGCCCCGACAGGGGGGGCAATCAGCCCCAGCATTTT. This translates into CASSPDRGGNQPQHF. V gene TRBV7-2 combines with J gene TRBJ1-5; 9 bases line up with TRBD1. V lost 5 bases to trimming and J lost 2 bases; unmatched junction nucleotides: 4. The CDR3 contains 15 residues. Germline values: CDR1 SGHTA, CDR2 FQGNSA.

The V gene is TRBV5-5, the J gene TRBJ1-3; tentatively, D is TRBD1 (6 bases). The CDR3 has 19 amino acids. With 3 bases removed from V and 0 bases from J, the gap between germline ends came to 22 bases. CDR1 SGHKS and CDR2 YYEKEE come from the germline V gene (reference sequence). The chain's CDR3 is CASSSPQGHRPFSGNTIYF. CDR3 nucleotides: TGTGCCAGCAGCTCCCCCCAGGGGCATCGGCCTTTCTCTGGAAACACCATATATTTT.

The chain links TRBV27 to TRBJ2-3, with D uncertain. Germline V gives CDR1 MNHEY, CDR2 SMNVEV (reference sequence). This CDR3 region has 12 residues. V dropped 5 bases and J dropped 6 bases, with 9 bases sitting between them. This chain's CDR3 is CASSQNPDTQYF. The CDR3 nucleotides are TGTGCCAGCAGTCAGAACCCGGATACGCAGTATTTT.

This chain uses TRBV6-1 with TRBJ1-1, with 7 nucleotides matching TRBD1. The CDR3 consists of 16 residues. Germline trimming cut 1 base from V and 1 base from J; bases unmatched to any gene: 6. The germline V gene encodes CDR1 MNHNS and CDR2 SASEGT. In nucleotides, the CDR3 is TGTGCCAGCAGTGAAGTAGCTGACAGGGCGAACACTGAAGCTTTCTTT. It translates to CASSEVADRANTEAFF.

The chain links TRBV5-1 to TRBJ1-2, with TRBD1 identical over 7 bases. V lost 0 bases and J lost 2; bases outside the gene matches: 1. This CDR3 has 14 residues. Germline V lookup: CDR1 SGHRS, CDR2 YFSETQ. CDR3 protein: CASSLATGNYGYTF. As DNA, the CDR3 is TGCGCCAGCAGCTTGGCGACAGGGAACTATGGCTACACCTTC. The entire variable domain, with the rest obtained from reference TRBV5-1 and TRBJ1-2, is as follows: KAGVTQTPRYLIKTRGQQVTLSCSPISGHRSVSWYQQTPGQGLQFLFEYFSETQRNKGNFPGRFSGRQFSNSRSEMNVSTLELGDSALYLCASSLATGNYGYTFGSGTRLTVV.

V usage is TRBV19 and J usage is TRBJ2-6; possibly TRBD1 for D (6 bases). The V gene's germline CDR1 is LNHDA and CDR2 SQIVND (reference sequence). The CDR3 extends over 15 amino acids. Trimming took 7 bases from V and 2 from J, leaving 12 bases between them. The CDR3 region has the DNA TGTGCCAGTAACAGGGATAATACTGGGGCCAACGTCCTGACTTTC. Translating it yields CASNRDNTGANVLTF. Complete variable domain (other parts from reference TRBV19 and TRBJ2-6): DGGITQSPKYLFRKEGQNVTLSCEQNLNHDAMYWYRQDPGQGLRLIYYSQIVNDFQKGDIAEGYSVSREKKESFPLTVTSAQKNPTAFYLCASNRDNTGANVLTFGAGSRLTVL.

The gene calls are TRBV30 and TRBJ2-3; D is unclear. Germline CDR1 is GTSNPN and CDR2 is SVGIG (reference sequence). The germline V and J ends were trimmed by 3 bases and 5 bases, with 12 bases remaining between them. This CDR3 is 13 amino acids long. Here the CDR3 reads CAWSPRLEDTQYF. The CDR3 DNA reads as TGTGCCTGGAGCCCCAGACTGGAAGATACGCAGTATTTT.

The rearrangement uses TRBV5-1 and TRBJ2-3, with unresolved D. Trimming removed 0 bases from V and 1 base from J, with 6 bases in between. Per germline, CDR1 SGHRS and CDR2 YFSETQ. The CDR3 length is 14 residues. For the CDR3, the DNA is TGCGCCAGCAGCTTGGTGATAGGCACAGATACGCAGTATTTT. Residues: CASSLVIGTDTQYF.

Details on this clone: Other DNA sequences within the sample encode an identical CDR3. The gene calls are TRBV5-1 and TRBJ2-5; TRBD1 aligns across 9 bases. V trimming: 4 bases; J trimming: 4 bases; junction bases outside the gene matches: 5. This CDR3 has 14 residues. Germline CDR1 and CDR2: SGHRS and YFSETQ. The CDR3 here is CASSLGQGGETQYF. Written as DNA, the CDR3 is TGCGCCAGCAGCCTGGGACAGGGTGGAGAGACCCAGTACTTC.

The genes are TRBV4-2 and TRBJ2-7; 7 bases are shared with TRBD2. Germline lookup yields CDR1 LGHNA and CDR2 YNFKEQ. The CDR3 consists of 13 residues. J gave up 4 bases and V 4 bases, and 4 bases lay outside the gene matches. CDR3 bases: TGTGCCAGCAGCCCCGGACTAGTTTACGAGCAGTACTTC. This encodes CASSPGLVYEQYF.

V and J are TRBV11-2 and TRBJ2-7; maybe TRBD2 (6 bases). V lost 2 bases to trimming and J lost 2 bases, with 13 bases between them. CDR3 length: 15 residues. From germline, CDR1 is SGHAT and CDR2 FQNNGV. The CDR3 here is CASSLLRDFTYEQYF. The CDR3 nucleotides read TGTGCCAGCAGCTTACTCAGGGACTTCACCTACGAGCAGTACTTC. The variable domain in full, completed from reference TRBV11-2 and TRBJ2-7, reads EAGVAQSPRYKIIEKRQSVAFWCNPISGHATLYWYQQILGQGPKLLIQFQNNGVVDDSQLPKDRFSAERLKGVDSTLKIQPAKLEDSAVYLCASSLLRDFTYEQYFGPGTRLTVT.

The chain recombines TRBV19 with TRBJ2-4; tentative D call: TRBD2 (6 bases). The CDR3 is 16 residues long. With 6 bases removed from V and 1 base from J, the gap between germline ends came to 16 bases. Germline V gene lookup returns CDR1 LNHDA and CDR2 SQIVND (reference sequence). CDR3 loop: CASSPGGAGAKNIQYF. The CDR3 DNA sequence: TGTGCCAGTAGCCCAGGAGGGGCCGGGGCCAAAAACATTCAGTACTTC.

J is TRBJ1-3 and V is TRBV4-1, with TRBD1 matching over 10 bases. Germline V gives CDR1 MGHRA, CDR2 YSYEKL. This CDR3 has 15 residues. With V trimmed by 4 bases and J by 7 bases, 7 bases remained unmatched. Written as DNA, the CDR3 is TGCGCCAGCAGCCTTAGGACAGGGGGTTTTAACACCATATATTTT. Protein: CASSLRTGGFNTIYF.

In this sample, this clone turned up a few times. The gene calls are TRBV9 and TRBJ2-5; D perhaps matches TRBD2 (5 bases). There are 12 residues in the CDR3. Germline V lookup: CDR1 SGDLS, CDR2 YYNGEE. Between the trimmed V and J ends, which lost 4 bases and 5 bases, there was a span of 9 bases. CDR3: CASSLSGETQYF. The CDR3 region has the DNA TGTGCCAGCAGCCTCTCGGGGGAGACCCAGTACTTC.

This chain joins TRBV5-8 and TRBJ1-5; 7 bases fit TRBD1. Losses at the gene ends were 4 bases for V and 4 bases for J; bases not matched to a gene: 8. The CDR3 contains 15 residues. Germline values: CDR1 SGHTS, CDR2 YDEGEE. Here the CDR3 reads CASSPRTGPNQPQHF. CDR3 nucleotides: TGTGCCAGCAGCCCGCGGACAGGACCGAATCAGCCCCAGCATTTT.

The chain uses TRBV18 and TRBJ2-7; TRBD2 is a possible D gene (5 bases). Per the germline V gene, CDR1 is KGHSH and CDR2 is LQKENI. This CDR3 spans 14 amino acids. Trimming cost V 2 bases and J 5 bases, with 13 bases left between them. CDR3: CASSPGGGMDEQYF. The CDR3, as DNA: TGTGCCAGCTCACCAGGAGGAGGTATGGACGAGCAGTACTTC.

V usage is TRBV21-1 and J usage is TRBJ2-7; the tabulated D call, TRBD2, remains unverified against the DNA. TRBV21-1 is deemed a pseudogene. The CDR3 totals 16 residues. The CDR3 loop is CASSKGSGRPSYEQYV. The CDR3 DNA reads as TGTGCCAGCAGCAAAGGAAGCGGGAGGCCGTCCTACGAGCAGTACGTC.

This chain uses TRBV9 with TRBJ2-5; D might be TRBD2 (6 bases). The CDR3 spans 13 residues. Looked up from germline, CDR1 is SGDLS and CDR2 is YYNGEE. The germline V and J ends were trimmed by 5 bases and 4 bases, with 12 bases remaining between them. The CDR3 loop reads CASSGGSGETQYF. In DNA, the CDR3 is TGTGCCAGCAGTGGAGGTAGCGGAGAGACCCAGTACTTC.

The chain is built from TRBV9 and TRBJ2-5; no definite D call. The CDR3 extends over 14 amino acids. Trimming cost V 0 bases and J 5 bases, with 11 bases left between them. The germline CDR1 and CDR2 sequences are SGDLS and YYNGEE. The CDR3 nucleotides are TGTGCCAGCAGCGTAGTTCCAGCCGGGGAGACCCAGTACTTC. Protein product: CASSVVPAGETQYF. The full variable domain, in which reference TRBV9 and TRBJ2-5 provide the parts outside the CDR3, is DSGVTQTPKHLITATGQRVTLRCSPRSGDLSVYWYQQSLDQGLQFLIQYYNGEERAKGNILERFSAQQFPDLHSELNLSSLELGDSALYFCASSVVPAGETQYFGPGTRLLVL.

In this sample, this clone turned up many times. The chain couples TRBV5-1 to TRBJ2-7, with D possibly matching TRBD1 (6 bases). The CDR3 runs 15 residues. From germline, CDR1 is SGHRS and CDR2 YFSETQ. The V and J ends lost 0 bases and 0 bases respectively, with 10 bases between them. CDR3 DNA sequence: TGCGCCAGCAGCTTGGTCCAGGGGCTCTCCTACGAGCAGTACTTC. This codes for CASSLVQGLSYEQYF.